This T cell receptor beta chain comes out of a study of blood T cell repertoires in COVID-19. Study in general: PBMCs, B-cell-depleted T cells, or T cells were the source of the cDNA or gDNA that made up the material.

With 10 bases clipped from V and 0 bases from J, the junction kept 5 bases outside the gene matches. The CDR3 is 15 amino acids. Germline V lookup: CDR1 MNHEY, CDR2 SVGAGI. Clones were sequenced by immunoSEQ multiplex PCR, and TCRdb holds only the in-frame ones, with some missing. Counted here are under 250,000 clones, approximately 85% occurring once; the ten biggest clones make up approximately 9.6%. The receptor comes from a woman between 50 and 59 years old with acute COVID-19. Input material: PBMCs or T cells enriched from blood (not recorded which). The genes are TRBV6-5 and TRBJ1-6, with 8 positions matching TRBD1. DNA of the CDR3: TGTGCCACCTACAGGGGGAGCTCCTATAATTCACCCCTCCACTTT. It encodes CATYRGSSYNSPLHF.